The 27 T cell receptor beta chains presented below share a single source sample, sequenced in a study of B cell selection in AIRE deficiency. Measured with immunoSEQ multiplex PCR; TCRdb has only the in-frame clones, and not every one. The sample lists roughly 23,000 clones, roughly 96% occurring once. Sorting defined conventional CD4 T cells as CD4+CD127+. The sample consisted of CD4+CD127+ conventional T cells sorted from PBMCs. The receptors come from a human donor in good health.

This chain uses TRBV18 with TRBJ1-1; no clear D gene. The CDR3 has 13 amino acids. Germline CDR1 reads KGHSH; CDR2 reads LQKENI. Trimming took off 3 bases at V and 5 bases at J, with 10 bases between the two ends. The CDR3 DNA follows: TGTGCCAGCTCACCGGTCGCCTTGACTGAAGCTTTCTTT. It yields the protein CASSPVALTEAFF.

The genes are TRBV2 and TRBJ2-2, with 12 bases aligning to TRBD2. Trimming cost V 9 bases and J 7 bases; bases outside gene matches: 9. The germline gives CDR1 SNHLY, CDR2 FYNNEI. This CDR3 region has 15 residues. CDR3 loop: CASGRLAGVDGELFF. The CDR3, as DNA: TGTGCCAGTGGAAGACTAGCGGGGGTGGACGGGGAGCTGTTTTTT.

The chain recombines TRBV7-9 with TRBJ1-3; a possible D gene is TRBD1 (5 bases). Trimming pared 0 bases from V and 1 base from J, leaving 13 bases between. The CDR3 loop spans 17 amino acids. Germline V gene sequence: CDR1 SEHNR, CDR2 FQNEAQ (reference sequence). The CDR3 spells CASSLALPQGSGNTIYF. The CDR3 nucleotides are TGTGCCAGCAGCTTAGCGCTCCCCCAGGGATCTGGAAACACCATATATTTT.

This clone was found once. The chain uses TRBV9 and TRBJ1-5; D remains unclear. CDR3 size: 14 residues. V lost 0 bases and J 5 bases, leaving 9 bases between the germline ends. Germline-derived CDR1 and CDR2 are SGDLS and YYNGEE. The CDR3 bases are TGTGCCAGCAGCGTAGGAGGGAGCGATCAGCCCCAGCATTTT. Amino acid sequence: CASSVGGSDQPQHF.

CDR3 nucleotides: TGTGCCAGCAGCCCCCGGACAGGGGGCCTAGATACGCAGTATTTT. Translation gives CASSPRTGGLDTQYF. The chain combines TRBV4-2 with TRBJ2-3, with 11 bases fitting TRBD1. V gave up 4 bases and J gave up 5 bases; unmatched junction bases: 5. The CDR3 is 15 amino acids. Germline-derived CDR1 and CDR2 are LGHNA and YNFKEQ.

The chain has TRBV6-1 and TRBJ2-3; a weak D match, TRBD1 (5 bases). V gave up 5 bases and J gave up 6 bases, with 15 bases separating them. CDR1 and CDR2 (germline): MNHNS, SASEGT. The CDR3 spans 14 residues. As DNA, the CDR3 is TGTGCCAGCAGTCCTTTAAGACAGTCGGATACGCAGTATTTT. Encoded protein: CASSPLRQSDTQYF.

The chain is built from TRBV27 and TRBJ1-1; TRBD1 is a possible D gene (5 bases). This CDR3 has 15 amino acids. Trimming removed 5 bases from V and 4 bases from J, with 17 bases in between. Germline CDR1 MNHEY, CDR2 SMNVEV (reference sequence). The CDR3 DNA reads as TGTGCCAGCAGTCCGTTGGAGCAGGGTGGCACTGAAGCTTTCTTT. Residues: CASSPLEQGGTEAFF.

V is TRBV5-1 and J is TRBJ2-3; TRBD2 aligns across 8 bases. CDR1 SGHRS and CDR2 YFSETQ come from the germline V gene. This CDR3 is 14 amino acids long. After removal of 7 bases from V and 6 bases from J, the junction contained 10 bases not matched to a gene. The CDR3 sequence: CASLLQAGADTQYF. CDR3 in DNA: TGCGCCAGCCTACTCCAAGCGGGGGCGGATACGCAGTATTTT.

This clone appeared a single time. The chain couples TRBV11-2 to TRBJ1-4; D not resolved. This CDR3 comprises 14 residues. Germline-derived CDR1 and CDR2 are SGHAT and FQNNGV. Trimming stripped 5 bases from V and 8 bases from J, with 15 bases between. Here the CDR3 reads CASSPNRTPEKLFF. CDR3 in DNA: TGTGCCAGCAGCCCAAACCGGACTCCCGAAAAACTGTTTTTT.

CDR3 DNA: TGTGCCAGCAGCGGGACAGGGGTAAACATTCAGTACTTC. It yields the protein CASSGTGVNIQYF. The rearrangement joins TRBV7-3 to TRBJ2-4; 10 bases align to TRBD1. The CDR3 contains 13 residues. Germline values: CDR1 SGHTA, CDR2 FQGTGA. J lost 6 bases, V lost 5 bases, and 1 base had no gene match.

The gene calls are TRBV7-3 and TRBJ2-3, with 10 bases that match TRBD2. Germline assignment: CDR1 SGHTA and CDR2 FQGTGA. Trimming cost V 5 bases and J 2 bases; bases outside gene matches: 4. This CDR3 has 15 amino acids. The CDR3 is CASSPTSGDTDTQYF. The CDR3, as DNA: TGTGCCAGCAGCCCCACTAGCGGGGACACAGATACGCAGTATTTT.

The chain employs TRBV19 and TRBJ1-3, with D possibly TRBD1 on 5 matching bases. Trimming took 3 bases from V and 1 from J, leaving 31 bases between them. Germline V gene lookup returns CDR1 LNHDA and CDR2 SQIVND (reference sequence). The CDR3 has 22 residues. The CDR3 here is CASSILRGGALNKPNSGNTIYF. In DNA form, the CDR3 reads TGTGCCAGTAGTATCCTACGGGGAGGGGCTCTAAATAAACCGAATTCTGGAAACACCATATATTTT.

The J gene is TRBJ2-2, the V gene TRBV16; 7 bases align to TRBD1. The CDR3 consists of 15 residues. Germline-derived CDR1 and CDR2 are KGHSY and FQNENV. Trimming removed 10 bases from V and 0 bases from J; junction bases left unmatched: 8. The CDR3 sequence is CAMSTGTANTGELFF. The CDR3 bases are TGTGCCATGTCTACCGGGACAGCGAACACCGGGGAGCTGTTTTTT. The variable domain in full, completed from reference TRBV16 and TRBJ2-2, reads GEEVAQTPKHLVRGEGQKAKLYCAPIKGHSYVFWYQQVLKNEFKFLISFQNENVFDETGMPKERFSAKCLPNSPCSLEIQATKLEDSAVYFCAMSTGTANTGELFFGEGSRLTVL.

The chain employs TRBV6-5 and TRBJ2-7, with 8 bases identical to TRBD1. This CDR3 is 15 amino acids long. V gave up 6 bases and J gave up 5 bases; unmatched junction bases: 12. Germline-derived CDR1 and CDR2 are MNHEY and SVGAGI. The CDR3 protein is CASRYGQGDSDEQYF. The CDR3 DNA reads TGTGCCAGCAGATATGGACAGGGTGATTCCGACGAGCAGTACTTC.

The chain uses TRBV27 and TRBJ2-2; D not certain. There are 17 residues in the CDR3. Germline lookup yields CDR1 MNHEY and CDR2 SMNVEV (reference sequence). V lost 3 bases, J lost 2 bases, and 16 bases lay in between. The CDR3 here is CASSFLRSSVNTGELFF. The CDR3 DNA reads as TGTGCCAGCAGTTTCCTAAGGTCCTCCGTTAACACCGGGGAGCTGTTTTTT.

The CDR3 loop is CASSLLRNTGELFF. For the CDR3, the DNA is TGCGCCAGCAGCCTGTTACGGAACACCGGGGAGCTGTTTTTT. The rearrangement joins TRBV4-3 to TRBJ2-2; D is unresolved. V was pared by 4 bases and J by 1 base, with 7 bases between. CDR3 length equals 14 residues. CDR1 and CDR2 (germline): LGHNA, YSLEER.

V is TRBV7-2 and J is TRBJ2-2, with TRBD2 matching over 12 bases. This CDR3 spans 19 amino acids. Losses at the gene ends were 4 bases for V and 0 bases for J; bases not matched to a gene: 9. Germline V gene sequence: CDR1 SGHTA, CDR2 FQGNSA. The CDR3 DNA follows: TGTGCCAGCAGCTCCAAACTAGCGGGGGGCGCCTCGAACACCGGGGAGCTGTTTTTT. Protein sequence: CASSSKLAGGASNTGELFF.

This clone was seen just once. The chain couples TRBV7-2 to TRBJ2-7; D is undetermined. The CDR3 contains 13 residues. V dropped 5 bases and J dropped 2 bases, with 10 bases sitting between them. CDR1 SGHTA and CDR2 FQGNSA come from the germline V gene. As DNA, the CDR3 is TGTGCCAGCAGCCGACTGGCGGCCTACGAGCAGTACTTC. This codes for CASSRLAAYEQYF.

J is TRBJ1-5 and V is TRBV21-1. TRBV21-1 is flagged as a pseudogene. CDR3 size: 19 residues. CDR3 coding DNA: TGTGCCAGCAGCAAGGCCGCCGAGCACAGGGAGGATGGCAATCAGCCCCAGCATTTT. Protein product: CASSKAAEHREDGNQPQHF.

This clone has just one count. The chain carries TRBV11-2 and TRBJ1-4; D unresolved. CDR1 is SGHAT and CDR2 is FQNNGV in the germline V gene. There are 14 residues in the CDR3. The V end was cut by 2 bases, the J end by 0 bases, with 4 bases between. CDR3 sequence (DNA): TGTGCCAGCAGCTTAAAGGCAACTAATGAAAAACTGTTTTTT. This encodes CASSLKATNEKLFF.

The chain has TRBV27 and TRBJ2-5; weak D call: TRBD1 (6 bases). The germline V and J ends were trimmed by 8 bases and 5 bases, with 15 bases remaining between them. Germline values: CDR1 MNHEY, CDR2 SMNVEV (reference sequence). The CDR3 sequence is 13 residues long. CDR3 sequence (DNA): TGTGCCAGCGGGAGATGGGGGCAGGAGACCCAGTACTTC. This encodes CASGRWGQETQYF.

The V gene is TRBV9, the J gene TRBJ1-2; no definite D call. This CDR3 comprises 14 residues. Trimming shortened V by 0 bases and J by 8 bases, and 14 bases separated the two germline ends. The germline gives CDR1 SGDLS, CDR2 YYNGEE. The CDR3 loop reads CASSVVTAGEGYTF. The CDR3 DNA reads TGTGCCAGCAGCGTAGTGACCGCCGGGGAGGGCTACACCTTC.

The chain employs TRBV5-1 and TRBJ1-5; 7 nucleotides match TRBD1. Per germline, CDR1 SGHRS and CDR2 YFSETQ. The CDR3 runs to 15 residues. The J segment lost 0 bases and the V segment lost 0 bases, leaving 0 bases of the junction unmatched. CDR3 DNA: TGCGCCAGCAGCTTGGGGGACAGTAGCAATCAGCCCCAGCATTTT. Its protein is CASSLGDSSNQPQHF. Variable domain in full (rest from reference TRBV5-1 and TRBJ1-5): KAGVTQTPRYLIKTRGQQVTLSCSPISGHRSVSWYQQTPGQGLQFLFEYFSETQRNKGNFPGRFSGRQFSNSRSEMNVSTLELGDSALYLCASSLGDSSNQPQHFGDGTRLSIL.

This clone was seen just once. This rearrangement joins TRBV2 to TRBJ1-2; possible D gene TRBD1, 6 bases. V was shortened by 6 bases and J by 5 bases, with 25 bases between the two germline ends. The CDR3 extends over 17 amino acids. Per germline, CDR1 SNHLY and CDR2 FYNNEI. This CDR3 reads CASSPTFGGAVPYGYTF. The CDR3, as DNA: TGTGCCAGCAGCCCCACCTTTGGGGGGGCAGTCCCTTATGGCTACACCTTC.

The chain carries TRBV5-6 and TRBJ2-5; D is unresolved. The CDR3 sequence is 14 residues long. CDR1 and CDR2 (germline): SGHDT, YYEEEE. Trimming removed 0 bases from V and 2 bases from J, with 8 bases in between. CDR3 protein: CASSLGRNQETQYF. The CDR3 DNA sequence: TGTGCCAGCAGCTTGGGACGGAATCAAGAGACCCAGTACTTC.

The chain links TRBV13 to TRBJ1-5, with no clear D. This CDR3 has 12 residues. Germline CDR1 and CDR2: PRHDT and FYEKMQ (reference sequence). V was clipped by 5 bases and J by 6 bases, with 8 bases between them. The CDR3 reads CASSQGPQPQHF. The CDR3 DNA reads TGTGCCAGCAGCCAAGGGCCTCAGCCCCAGCATTTT.

The rearrangement links TRBV6-5 to TRBJ1-5; D unclear. Germline V lookup: CDR1 MNHEY, CDR2 SVGAGI. This CDR3 comprises 14 residues. With 2 bases removed from V and 6 bases from J, the gap between germline ends came to 11 bases. CDR3 bases: TGTGCCAGCAGTTACGGATCGGGTAGTCAGCCCCAGCATTTT. It translates to CASSYGSGSQPQHF.